The 28 T cell receptor beta chains listed next were all sequenced from one sample in a study of blood T cell repertoires in COVID-19. The method was immunoSEQ multiplex PCR; TCRdb's version includes in-frame clones alone and lacks a portion of them. The sample consists of some 460,000 clones, around 90% of them appearing once. The material sequenced was PBMCs or T cells enriched from blood (not recorded which). Receptor source: a young woman with acute COVID-19.

The gene calls are TRBV9 and TRBJ2-7; 8 nucleotides line up with TRBD1. Germline loops: CDR1 SGDLS, CDR2 YYNGEE. CDR3 size: 11 residues. J lost 12 bases, V lost 4 bases, and 6 bases had no gene match. CDR3 coding DNA: TGTGCCAGCAGCCTCGGACAGGGACTGTACTTC. Its translation is CASSLGQGLYF.

This chain links TRBV29-1 with TRBJ2-3; 8 nucleotides agree with TRBD1. The germline CDR1 and CDR2 sequences are SQVTM and ANQGSEA. The CDR3 runs 15 residues. Losses at the gene ends were 6 bases for V and 3 bases for J; bases not matched to a gene: 11. CDR3 coding DNA: TGCAGCGTCCCAACCCCCAGGGGGCGGACAGATACGCAGTATTTT. Translated, it gives CSVPTPRGRTDTQYF.

The chain recombines TRBV9 with TRBJ2-5, with 10 positions matching TRBD2. CDR1 is SGDLS, CDR2 YYNGEE, per germline. V shed 4 bases and J 2 bases; nucleotides not matched to a gene: 14. The CDR3 is 18 amino acids. This CDR3 is CASSLRPAGLAKQETQYF. The CDR3 DNA sequence: TGTGCCAGCAGCTTAAGACCCGCGGGACTAGCGAAACAAGAGACCCAGTACTTC.

This chain links TRBV28 with TRBJ2-7; 8 nucleotides match TRBD1. CDR1 and CDR2 (germline): MDHEN, SYDVKM. The CDR3 is 14 residues long. Trimming cost V 8 bases and J 0 bases; bases outside gene matches: 6. In DNA form, the CDR3 reads TGTGCCAGCGGTCTTCAGGGGGCCTCCTACGAGCAGTACTTC. Protein product: CASGLQGASYEQYF.

This clone showed up just once. The V call is TRBV11-2, the J call TRBJ2-3; TRBD2 matches 8 bases. V gave up 1 base and J gave up 4 bases; unmatched junction bases: 7. In germline, CDR1 is SGHAT, CDR2 FQNNGV. The CDR3 sequence is 16 residues long. DNA of the CDR3: TGTGCCAGCAGCTTAGGATTAGCGGGGTTCTCAGATACGCAGTATTTT. This codes for CASSLGLAGFSDTQYF.

This chain links TRBV6-4 with TRBJ2-5, with a weak D call TRBD1 (6 bases). V was trimmed by 4 bases and J by 8 bases, leaving 14 bases between them. Germline CDR1 reads MRHNA; CDR2 reads SNTAGT. The CDR3 loop spans 13 amino acids. CDR3 coding DNA: TGTGCCAGCAGTGCGACAGGTCTCTCTACCCAGTACTTC. This codes for CASSATGLSTQYF.

Only one count was recorded for this clone. The chain recombines TRBV7-8 with TRBJ2-3; TRBD1 might be the D (6 bases). Germline V gene sequence: CDR1 SGHVS, CDR2 FQNEAQ. Trimming pared 1 base from V and 1 base from J, leaving 12 bases between. The CDR3 length is 16 residues. The CDR3 reads CASSLGWAGGTDTQYF. CDR3 DNA: TGTGCCAGCAGCTTAGGGTGGGCAGGGGGCACAGATACGCAGTATTTT.

The chain uses TRBV11-2 and TRBJ2-7, with 7 bases fitting TRBD1. The CDR3 length is 14 residues. Germline loops: CDR1 SGHAT, CDR2 FQNNGV. J gave up 2 bases and V 4 bases, and 5 bases lay outside the gene matches. This CDR3 is CASSSPTGPYEQYF. In DNA form, the CDR3 reads TGTGCCAGCAGCTCACCGACAGGGCCCTACGAGCAGTACTTC.

DNA of the CDR3: TGCGCCAGCAGCCAGGACAAGAGCTCCTACAATGAGCAGTTCTTC. Encoded protein: CASSQDKSSYNEQFF. The chain uses TRBV4-3 and TRBJ2-1, with a weak D call TRBD1 (5 bases). Germline V gives CDR1 LGHNA, CDR2 YSLEER. The CDR3 has 15 amino acids. V was pared by 3 bases and J by 0 bases, with 9 bases between.

This clone was detected once. The chain recombines TRBV6-5 with TRBJ2-1; 7 nucleotides match TRBD2. The germline CDR1 and CDR2 sequences are MNHEY and SVGAGI. This CDR3 region has 15 residues. The junction had 6 bases not matched to a gene; V was cut back by 3 bases and J by 4 bases. In DNA, the CDR3 is TGTGCCAGCAGTTATCGCGCTAGCGGTTACAATGAGCAGTTCTTC. Translated: CASSYRASGYNEQFF.

V usage is TRBV10-2 and J usage is TRBJ1-2, with D tentatively TRBD1 (6 bases). The V gene lost 7 bases and the J gene lost 7 bases, with 13 bases spanning the gap. Germline V gene data show CDR1 as WSHSY and CDR2 as SAAADI. This CDR3 has 12 amino acids. The CDR3 nucleotides read TGCGCCAGCACCCCAGGGGTCCCTGGCTACACCTTC. The encoded protein is CASTPGVPGYTF.

The chain couples TRBV5-5 to TRBJ2-7; TRBD1 matches at 7 bases. Germline V gene sequence: CDR1 SGHKS, CDR2 YYEKEE (reference sequence). The CDR3 runs 19 residues. Trimming took 1 base from V and 3 from J; bases not matched to a gene: 19. CDR3 nucleotide sequence: TGTGCCAGCAGCTTGAACCCCTGGACAGGTGAGATATTTTACTACGAGCAGTACTTC. It encodes CASSLNPWTGEIFYYEQYF. The full variable domain, with the rest looked up from reference TRBV5-5 and TRBJ2-7, is DAGVTQSPTHLIKTRGQQVTLRCSPISGHKSVSWYQQVLGQGPQFIFQYYEKEERGRGNFPDRFSARQFPNYSSELNVNALLLGDSALYLCASSLNPWTGEIFYYEQYFGPGTRLTVT.

This chain connects TRBV3-1 (or the pseudogene TRBV3-2) to TRBJ2-4, with unresolved D. This CDR3 comprises 16 residues. Trimming stripped 1 base from V and 2 bases from J, with 12 bases between. CDR1 is LGHDT and CDR2 is YNNKEL in the germline V gene (reference sequence). The CDR3 loop reads CASSQVLGFSKNIQYF. In DNA form, the CDR3 reads TGTGCCAGCAGCCAAGTCCTCGGGTTTTCCAAAAACATTCAGTACTTC.

The genes are TRBV2 and TRBJ1-2, with D unclear. CDR3 length: 14 residues. CDR1 is SNHLY and CDR2 is FYNNEI in the germline V gene. V gave up 0 bases and J gave up 2 bases, with 7 bases separating them. CDR3 sequence reads: CASSEAVGNYGYTF. CDR3 sequence (DNA): TGTGCCAGCAGTGAAGCTGTCGGGAACTATGGCTACACCTTC.

The rearrangement joins TRBV10-3 to TRBJ2-1; D is unclear. V shed 5 bases and J shed 0 bases, with 11 bases lying between them. The germline V gene has CDR1 ENHRY and CDR2 SYGVKD. The CDR3 loop spans 15 amino acids. The CDR3 coding sequence is TGTGCCATCAGTCTGTTTGAGAGCTCCTACAATGAGCAGTTCTTC. Amino acids: CAISLFESSYNEQFF.

The rearrangement links TRBV27 to TRBJ2-1, with 14 bases fitting TRBD2. V shed 3 bases, J shed 5 bases, and the junction held 3 bases outside the gene matches. The CDR3 has 16 amino acids. Germline lookup yields CDR1 MNHEY and CDR2 SMNVEV (reference sequence). CDR3 DNA: TGTGCCAGCAGTTTCCCGGGACTAGCGGGAGACAATGAGCAGTTCTTC. This gives the protein CASSFPGLAGDNEQFF.

This sequence joins TRBV7-9 and TRBJ2-5; no reliable D call. The CDR3 has 13 residues. Trimming removed 5 bases at V and 2 bases at J, with 9 bases between. CDR1 and CDR2 from the germline V gene are SEHNR and FQNEAQ (reference sequence). DNA of the CDR3: TGTGCCAGCAGCCTCGGTGAGCAAGAGACCCAGTACTTC. Protein sequence: CASSLGEQETQYF.

The chain links TRBV5-8 to TRBJ1-1; tentative D call: TRBD1 (6 bases). V was trimmed by 4 bases and J by 1 base, leaving 11 bases between them. CDR3 length: 14 amino acids. Germline CDR1 SGHTS, CDR2 YDEGEE. DNA of the CDR3: TGTGCCAGCAGCCAGACAGGAGAGAACACTGAAGCTTTCTTT. Translating gives CASSQTGENTEAFF.

The chain couples TRBV6-2 or TRBV6-3 to TRBJ1-5; TRBD1 might be the D (6 bases). The CDR3 spans 13 residues. Germline assignment: CDR1 MNHEY and CDR2 SVGEGT. V was trimmed by 2 bases and J by 6 bases, leaving 8 bases between them. The chain's CDR3 is CASSYLQGQPQHF. In DNA form, the CDR3 reads TGTGCCAGCAGTTACCTACAGGGTCAGCCCCAGCATTTT.

The rearrangement uses TRBV5-1 and TRBJ1-1; 7 nucleotides agree with TRBD1. Germline V gives CDR1 SGHRS, CDR2 YFSETQ. The V and J ends lost 4 bases and 0 bases, in that order; junction bases with no gene match: 9. This CDR3 has 16 residues. The CDR3 region has the DNA TGCGCCAGCAGCGTCCGGGACAGCGACATGAACACTGAAGCTTTCTTT. Its translation is CASSVRDSDMNTEAFF.

The chain recombines TRBV9 with TRBJ2-1; a possible D gene is TRBD2 (5 bases). Germline V lookup: CDR1 SGDLS, CDR2 YYNGEE. V lost 0 bases and J lost 0, with 10 bases in between. The CDR3 loop spans 16 amino acids. The CDR3 is CASSVATRASYNEQFF. The DNA for the CDR3 is TGTGCCAGCAGCGTAGCTACGAGGGCCTCCTACAATGAGCAGTTCTTC.

This chain uses TRBV6-2 or TRBV6-3 with TRBJ1-6; D call uncertain. V lost 0 bases to trimming and J lost 10 bases, with 16 bases between them. Germline loops: CDR1 MNHEY, CDR2 SVGEGT. CDR3 size: 16 residues. The CDR3 loop is CASSYSGGRGRSPLHF. The CDR3 DNA reads as TGTGCCAGCAGTTACTCTGGTGGCCGGGGTAGGTCACCCCTCCACTTT.

This clone occurred once. The junction differs from germline at one of its ends, possibly a read error. The chain has TRBV19 and TRBJ2-7; TRBD1 is a possible D gene (6 bases). This CDR3 is 13 amino acids long. Germline V gives CDR1 LNHDA, CDR2 SQIVND (reference sequence). The CDR3, as DNA: TGTGCCAGTAGTGTCAGGGGCTCCTTCGAGCAGTACTTC. Its translation: CASSVRGSFEQYF. The full variable domain, its missing parts supplied by reference TRBV19 and TRBJ2-7, is DGGITQSPKYLFRKEGQNVTLSCEQNLNHDAMYWYRQDPGQGLRLIYYSQIVNDFQKGDIAEGYSVSREKKESFPLTVTSAQKNPTAFYLCASSVRGSFEQYFGPGTRLTVT.

V usage is TRBV28 and J usage is TRBJ1-4, with D perhaps matching TRBD1 (6 bases). V was shortened by 2 bases and J by 7 bases, with 17 bases between the two germline ends. Germline V CDR1 and CDR2: MDHEN, SYDVKM. The CDR3 loop spans 16 amino acids. Written as DNA, the CDR3 is TGTGCCAGCAGTTTAACCCGAGGGGGAGAGGCTGAAAAACTGTTTTTT. Translated: CASSLTRGGEAEKLFF.

The rearrangement uses TRBV28 and TRBJ1-5, with 9 bases fitting TRBD1. The V gene end was trimmed by 6 bases and the J gene end by 7 bases; junction bases not matched to a gene: 10. There are 15 residues in the CDR3. Germline CDR1 reads MDHEN; CDR2 reads SYDVKM. CDR3 DNA: TGTGCCAGCAGACAGGGGGCGACCTTGGACCAGCCCCAGCATTTT. Its translation: CASRQGATLDQPQHF. The full variable domain, rest sourced from reference TRBV28 and TRBJ1-5, is DVKVTQSSRYLVKRTGEKVFLECVQDMDHENMFWYRQDPGLGLRLIYFSYDVKMKEKGDIPEGYSVSREKKERFSLILESASTNQTSMYLCASRQGATLDQPQHFGDGTRLSIL.

V usage is TRBV2 and J usage is TRBJ2-1; TRBD1 agrees at 7 bases. V dropped 6 bases and J dropped 6; count of bases not matched to a gene: 8. CDR1 SNHLY and CDR2 FYNNEI come from the germline V gene. The CDR3 runs 14 residues. CDR3 nucleotides: TGTGCCAGCAGCCCATCGAGGGGGCCCAATGAGCAGTTCTTC. This gives the protein CASSPSRGPNEQFF. Full variable domain (remainder filled in from reference TRBV2 and TRBJ2-1): EPEVTQTPSHQVTQMGQEVILRCVPISNHLYFYWYRQILGQKVEFLVSFYNNEISEKSEIFDDQFSVERPDGSNFTLKIRSTKLEDSAMYFCASSPSRGPNEQFFGPGTRLTVL.

This rearrangement joins TRBV3-1 (or the pseudogene TRBV3-2) to TRBJ2-7; weak D call: TRBD2 (5 bases). The germline gives CDR1 LGHDT, CDR2 YNNKEL (reference sequence). This CDR3 is 12 amino acids long. Trimming shortened V by 5 bases and J by 9 bases, and 14 bases separated the two germline ends. In DNA form, the CDR3 reads TGTGCCAGCAGCTCGCGGGTTTTTGGGCAGTACTTC. Translation gives CASSSRVFGQYF.

The chain is built from TRBV28 and TRBJ2-2; 9 bases align to TRBD2. The CDR3 consists of 15 residues. CDR1 and CDR2 from the germline V gene are MDHEN and SYDVKM. Trimming removed 7 bases from V and 7 bases from J; junction bases left unmatched: 10. The CDR3 loop reads CASKAGGPMIGELFF. As DNA, the CDR3 is TGTGCCAGCAAGGCGGGAGGGCCAATGATCGGGGAGCTGTTTTTT.